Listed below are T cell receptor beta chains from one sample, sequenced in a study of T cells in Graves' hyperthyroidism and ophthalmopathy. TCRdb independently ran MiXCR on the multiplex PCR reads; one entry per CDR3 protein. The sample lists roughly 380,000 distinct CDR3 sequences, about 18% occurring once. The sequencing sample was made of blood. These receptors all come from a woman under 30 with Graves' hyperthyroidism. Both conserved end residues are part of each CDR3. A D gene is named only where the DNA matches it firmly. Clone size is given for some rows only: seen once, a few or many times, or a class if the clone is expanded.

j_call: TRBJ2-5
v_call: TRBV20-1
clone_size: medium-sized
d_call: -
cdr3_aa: CSARAGQQVETQYF
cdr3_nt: TGCAGTGCTAGGGCGGGGCAGCAGGTAGAGACCCAGTACTTC

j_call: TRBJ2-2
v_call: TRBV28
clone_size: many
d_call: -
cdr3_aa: CAIRTPNTGELFF
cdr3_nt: TGTGCCATCCGGACACCAAACACCGGGGAGCTGTTTTTT

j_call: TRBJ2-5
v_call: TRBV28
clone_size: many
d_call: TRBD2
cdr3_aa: CASIRGGRSETQYF
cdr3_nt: TGTGCCAGCATCCGCGGGGGACGGTCAGAGACCCAGTACTTC

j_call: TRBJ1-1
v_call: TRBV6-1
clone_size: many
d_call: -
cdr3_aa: CASTEGGGNTEAFF
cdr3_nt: TGTGCCAGCACCGAAGGAGGAGGGAACACTGAAGCTTTCTTT

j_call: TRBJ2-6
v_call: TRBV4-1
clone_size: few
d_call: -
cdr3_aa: CASSQDSDSSGANVLTF
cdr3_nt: TGCGCCAGCAGCCAAGATTCGGACAGCTCTGGGGCCAACGTCCTGACTTTC

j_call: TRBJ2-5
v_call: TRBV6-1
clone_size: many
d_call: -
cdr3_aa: CASSEDRGLTQYF
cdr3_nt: TGTGCCAGCAGTGAAGATCGGGGGTTGACCCAGTACTTC

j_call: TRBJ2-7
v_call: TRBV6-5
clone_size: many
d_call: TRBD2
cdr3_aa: CATTSLSSYEQYF
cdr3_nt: TGTGCCACGACTAGCCTGAGCTCCTACGAGCAGTACTTC

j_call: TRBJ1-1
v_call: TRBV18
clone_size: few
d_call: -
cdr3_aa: CASSREGGEAFF
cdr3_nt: TGTGCCAGCTCGCGCGAGGGTGGTGAAGCTTTCTTT

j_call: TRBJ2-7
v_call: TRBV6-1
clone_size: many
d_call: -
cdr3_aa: CASSDAAGPVYEQYF
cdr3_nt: TGTGCCAGCAGTGACGCGGCAGGGCCTGTCTACGAGCAGTACTTC

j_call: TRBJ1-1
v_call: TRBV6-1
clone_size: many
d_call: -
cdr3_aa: CASGAAENTEAFF
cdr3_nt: TGTGCCAGCGGAGCGGCAGAGAACACTGAAGCTTTCTTT

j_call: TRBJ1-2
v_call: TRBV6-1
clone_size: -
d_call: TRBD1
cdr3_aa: CASSEDRADGSNYGYTF
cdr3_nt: TGTGCCAGCAGTGAGGACAGGGCAGACGGATCTAACTATGGCTACACCTTC

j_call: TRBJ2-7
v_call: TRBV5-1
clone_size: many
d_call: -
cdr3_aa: CASSISGMAYEQYF
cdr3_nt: TGCGCCAGCAGCATATCAGGGATGGCGTACGAGCAGTACTTC

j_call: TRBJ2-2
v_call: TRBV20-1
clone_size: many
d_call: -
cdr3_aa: CSARVQGGGELFF
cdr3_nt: TGCAGTGCTAGAGTACAGGGAGGCGGGGAGCTGTTTTTT

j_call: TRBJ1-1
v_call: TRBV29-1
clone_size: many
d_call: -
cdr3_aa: CSVGTAPGIGAFF
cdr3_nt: TGCAGCGTTGGGACAGCTCCTGGAATCGGGGCTTTCTTT

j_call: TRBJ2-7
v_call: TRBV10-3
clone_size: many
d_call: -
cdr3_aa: CAISEEWGSEQYF
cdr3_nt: TGTGCCATCAGTGAAGAATGGGGCTCCGAGCAGTACTTC

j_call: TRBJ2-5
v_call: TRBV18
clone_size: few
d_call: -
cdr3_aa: CASSPRGSGTARETQYF
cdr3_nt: TGTGCCAGCTCACCCCGGGGTTCGGGGACTGCACGGGAGACCCAGTACTTC

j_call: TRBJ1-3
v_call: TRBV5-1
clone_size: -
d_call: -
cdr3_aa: CASSLDGYISGNTIYF
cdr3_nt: TGCGCCAGCAGCTTGGATGGGTATATCTCTGGAAACACCATATATTTT

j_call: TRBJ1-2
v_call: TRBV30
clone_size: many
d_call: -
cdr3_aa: CAWSSGRINYGYTF
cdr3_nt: TGTGCCTGGAGTTCAGGGCGAATTAACTATGGCTACACCTTC

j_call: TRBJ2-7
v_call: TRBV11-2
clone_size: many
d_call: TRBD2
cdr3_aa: CASSVQRGANEQYF
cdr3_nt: TGTGCCAGCAGTGTTCAGCGGGGGGCCAACGAGCAGTACTTC

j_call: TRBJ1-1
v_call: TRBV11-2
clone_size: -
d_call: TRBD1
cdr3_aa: CASSSFAGQMDTEAFF
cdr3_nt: TGTGCCAGCAGCTCCTTTGCGGGACAGATGGACACTGAAGCTTTCTTT

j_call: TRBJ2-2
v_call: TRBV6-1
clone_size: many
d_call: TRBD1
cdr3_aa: CASSVGTGPTGELFF
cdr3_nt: TGTGCCAGCAGTGTCGGGACAGGTCCTACCGGGGAGCTGTTTTTT

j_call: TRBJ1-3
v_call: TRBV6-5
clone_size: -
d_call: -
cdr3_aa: CASSYSGAAGNTIYF
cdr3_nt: TGTGCCAGCAGTTACTCGGGGGCGGCTGGAAACACCATATATTTT

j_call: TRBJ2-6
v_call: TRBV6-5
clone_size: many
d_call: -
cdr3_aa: CASSYSAGSGANVLTF
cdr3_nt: TGTGCCAGCAGTTACTCTGCAGGGTCCGGGGCCAACGTCCTGACTTTC

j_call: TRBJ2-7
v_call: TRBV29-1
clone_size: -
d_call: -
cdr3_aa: CSVRTVTYEQYF
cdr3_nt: TGCAGCGTAAGGACGGTTACCTACGAGCAGTACTTC

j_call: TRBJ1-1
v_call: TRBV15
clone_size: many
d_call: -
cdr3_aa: CATSPILTANTEAFF
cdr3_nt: TGTGCCACCAGCCCCATATTGACAGCAAACACTGAAGCTTTCTTT

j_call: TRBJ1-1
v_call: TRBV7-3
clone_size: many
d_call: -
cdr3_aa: CASSSSPDRNTEAFF
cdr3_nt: TGTGCCAGCAGCTCCAGCCCGGACAGGAACACTGAAGCTTTCTTT

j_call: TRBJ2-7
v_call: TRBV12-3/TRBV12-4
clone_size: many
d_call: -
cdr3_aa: CASSLIALGDEQYF
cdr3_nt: TGTGCCAGCAGTTTAATAGCTTTGGGTGACGAGCAGTACTTC

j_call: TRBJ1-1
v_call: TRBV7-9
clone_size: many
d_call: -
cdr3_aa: CASSLGLKVAFF
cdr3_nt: TGTGCCAGCAGCTTAGGACTCAAGGTAGCTTTCTTT

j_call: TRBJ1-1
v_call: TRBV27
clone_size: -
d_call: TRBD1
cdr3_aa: CASSLSGQGGWTEAFF
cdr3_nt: TGTGCCAGCAGTTTATCGGGACAGGGGGGCTGGACTGAAGCTTTCTTT

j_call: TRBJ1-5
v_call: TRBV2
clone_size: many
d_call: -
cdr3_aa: CASSEYRAGNQPQHF
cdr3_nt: TGTGCCAGCAGTGAATACAGGGCAGGCAATCAGCCCCAGCATTTT

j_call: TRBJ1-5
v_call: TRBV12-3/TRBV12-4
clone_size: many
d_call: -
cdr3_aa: CASSLTGHGGQPQHF
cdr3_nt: TGTGCCAGCAGTTTGACAGGACACGGAGGACAGCCCCAGCATTTT

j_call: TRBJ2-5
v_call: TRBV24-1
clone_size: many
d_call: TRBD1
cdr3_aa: CATSAPSGQYETQYF
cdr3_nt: TGTGCCACCAGTGCCCCGTCGGGACAGTACGAGACCCAGTACTTC

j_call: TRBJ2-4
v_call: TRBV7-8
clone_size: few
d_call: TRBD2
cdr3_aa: CASSPWTSGGAENIQYF
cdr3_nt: TGTGCCAGCAGCCCTTGGACTAGCGGGGGGGCGGAAAACATTCAGTACTTC

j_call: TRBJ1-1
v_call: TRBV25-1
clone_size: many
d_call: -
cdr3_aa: CASSGWGEQTEAFF
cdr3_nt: TGTGCCAGCAGTGGGTGGGGTGAACAAACTGAAGCTTTCTTT

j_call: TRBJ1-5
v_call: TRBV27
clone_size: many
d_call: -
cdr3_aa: CASSLSGVGGQPQHF
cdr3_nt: TGTGCCAGCAGTTTATCCGGGGTGGGAGGCCAGCCCCAGCATTTT

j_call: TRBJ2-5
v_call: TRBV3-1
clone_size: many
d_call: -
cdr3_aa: CASSQAGSKETQYF
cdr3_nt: TGTGCCAGCAGCCAAGCTGGCAGTAAAGAGACCCAGTACTTC

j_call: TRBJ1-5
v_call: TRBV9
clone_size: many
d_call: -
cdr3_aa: CASSVEGTQPQHF
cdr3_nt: TGTGCCAGCAGCGTAGAGGGGACGCAGCCCCAGCATTTT

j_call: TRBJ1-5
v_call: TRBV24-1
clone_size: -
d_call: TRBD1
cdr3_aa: CATSLGTGGVGSNQPQHF
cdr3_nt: TGTGCCACCAGTCTCGGGACAGGGGGCGTAGGGAGCAATCAGCCCCAGCATTTT

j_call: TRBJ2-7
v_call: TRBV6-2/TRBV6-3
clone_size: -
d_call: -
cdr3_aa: CASSYRDGAYEQYF
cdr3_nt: TGTGCCAGCAGTTACCGGGACGGAGCCTACGAGCAGTACTTC

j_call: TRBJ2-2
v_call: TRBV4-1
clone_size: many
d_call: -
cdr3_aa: CASSQAPSLTGELFF
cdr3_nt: TGCGCCAGCAGCCAAGCGCCTAGCCTCACCGGGGAGCTGTTTTTT

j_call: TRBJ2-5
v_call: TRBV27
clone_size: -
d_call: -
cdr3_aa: CASAEVGKPQETQYF
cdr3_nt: TGTGCCAGCGCAGAAGTGGGGAAACCCCAAGAGACCCAGTACTTC

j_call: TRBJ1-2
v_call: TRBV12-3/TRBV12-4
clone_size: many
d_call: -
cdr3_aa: CASSLGPGYGYTF
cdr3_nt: TGTGCCAGCAGTTTAGGGCCCGGATATGGCTACACCTTC

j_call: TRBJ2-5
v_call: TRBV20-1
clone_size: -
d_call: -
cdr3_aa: CSARDSSSVQETQYF
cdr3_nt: TGCAGTGCTAGAGATTCATCTAGCGTCCAAGAGACCCAGTACTTC

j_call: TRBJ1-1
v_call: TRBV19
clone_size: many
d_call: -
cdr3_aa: CASSIGGRASTEAFF
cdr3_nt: TGTGCCAGTAGTATCGGGGGCAGGGCCTCCACTGAAGCTTTCTTT

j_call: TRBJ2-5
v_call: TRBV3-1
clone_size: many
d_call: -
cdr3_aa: CASSQIGTTQYF
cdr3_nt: TGTGCCAGCAGCCAAATAGGGACGACCCAGTACTTC

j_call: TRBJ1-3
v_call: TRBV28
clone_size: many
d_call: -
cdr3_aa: CASMKGWGNTIYF
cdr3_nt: TGTGCCAGCATGAAGGGGTGGGGAAACACCATATATTTT

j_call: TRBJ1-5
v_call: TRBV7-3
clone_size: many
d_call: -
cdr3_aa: CASSFGLGNQPQHF
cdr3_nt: TGTGCCAGCAGCTTTGGCTTGGGCAATCAGCCCCAGCATTTT

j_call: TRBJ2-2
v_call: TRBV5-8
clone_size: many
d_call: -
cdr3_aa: CASIFDPANTGELFF
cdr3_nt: TGTGCCAGCATCTTCGACCCAGCGAACACCGGGGAGCTGTTTTTT